Listed below are T cell receptor beta chains from one sample, sequenced in a study of T cells after somatic rescue of genetic block. The repertoire was sequenced with immunoSEQ multiplex PCR; TCRdb's copy has only in-frame clones and lacks some. The table lists tens of thousands of clones, just under 90% of them singletons. Input material: peripheral blood mononuclear cells (PBMCs). The source of these receptors is a woman aged 18-29 years. The CDR3 runs from the conserved cysteine through the conserved F or W. Fields, in order: V gene, clone size, J gene, D gene, CDR3 DNA, CDR3 protein. A D gene is named only where the DNA matches it firmly. Part of the rows lack a size; the others show once, few, many or a class for expanded clones.

v_gene: TRBV5-4
abundance: -
j_gene: TRBJ2-1
d_gene: -
CDR3nt: TGTGCCAGCAGCCCCCTAAATCGTCCGGAGGATGAGCAGTTCTTC
CDR3aa: CASSPLNRPEDEQFF

v_gene: TRBV2
abundance: -
j_gene: TRBJ2-7
d_gene: -
CDR3nt: TGTGCCAGCAGTTGGGGGGGCAGGTTTTTTTCCTACGAGCAGTACTTC
CDR3aa: CASSWGGRFFSYEQYF

v_gene: TRBV5-4
abundance: -
j_gene: TRBJ2-5
d_gene: TRBD1
CDR3nt: TGTGCCAGCAGCTACCTAAAAACAGGGGGATTAAAAGGAGAGACCCAGTACTTC
CDR3aa: CASSYLKTGGLKGETQYF

v_gene: TRBV5-1
abundance: once
j_gene: TRBJ1-2
d_gene: TRBD1
CDR3nt: TGCGCCAGCAGCTTGGGTTCGACAGGGTCCTATGGCTACACCTTC
CDR3aa: CASSLGSTGSYGYTF

v_gene: TRBV5-1
abundance: -
j_gene: TRBJ1-1
d_gene: -
CDR3nt: TGCGCCAGCAGCCCCCAGGGGAACACTGAAGCTTTCTTT
CDR3aa: CASSPQGNTEAFF

v_gene: TRBV11-2
abundance: -
j_gene: TRBJ2-3
d_gene: TRBD2
CDR3nt: TGTGCCTCCTCGGGGTGGGCTAGCGGGAGGGGGGATACGCAGTATTTT
CDR3aa: CASSGWASGRGDTQYF

v_gene: TRBV11-2
abundance: -
j_gene: TRBJ2-1
d_gene: -
CDR3nt: TGTGCCAGCAGCTTTCAGCTACTATCCTACAATGAGCAGTTCTTC
CDR3aa: CASSFQLLSYNEQFF

v_gene: TRBV15
abundance: -
j_gene: TRBJ2-2
d_gene: -
CDR3nt: TGTGCCACCAGCAGAGATGTGAACGGGGAGCTGTTTTTT
CDR3aa: CATSRDVNGELFF

v_gene: TRBV2
abundance: -
j_gene: TRBJ2-6
d_gene: -
CDR3nt: TGTGCCACCGCAGGGGGGCAGGGAACTCCTGGGGCCAACGTCCTGACTTTC
CDR3aa: CATAGGQGTPGANVLTF

v_gene: TRBV4-1
abundance: -
j_gene: TRBJ1-1
d_gene: -
CDR3nt: TGCGCCAGCAGCTTCCAGGGATCTGGAGTCACTGAAGCTTTCTTT
CDR3aa: CASSFQGSGVTEAFF

v_gene: TRBV11-2
abundance: -
j_gene: TRBJ2-3
d_gene: -
CDR3nt: TGTGCCAGCAGCTTAGATATTCGTGGGGGGAGCACAGATACGCAGTATTTT
CDR3aa: CASSLDIRGGSTDTQYF

v_gene: TRBV7-8
abundance: -
j_gene: TRBJ1-5
d_gene: -
CDR3nt: TGTGCCAGCAGCGTCGACAGTCCCAATCAGCCCCAGCATTTT
CDR3aa: CASSVDSPNQPQHF

v_gene: TRBV5-6
abundance: -
j_gene: TRBJ2-7
d_gene: TRBD1
CDR3nt: TGTGCCAGCAGCGTAATACGGGACAGCTCCTACGAGCAGTACTTC
CDR3aa: CASSVIRDSSYEQYF

v_gene: TRBV10-1
abundance: once
j_gene: TRBJ2-2
d_gene: -
CDR3nt: TGCGCCAGCAGGAGACAGGCGAACACCGGGGAGCTGTTTTTT
CDR3aa: CASRRQANTGELFF